The rows below give T cell receptor beta chains drawn from one sample of a study of a mutant IDH1 vaccine in newly diagnosed glioma. Only in-frame clones appear in the TCRdb table, and some are missing; sequencing was by immunoSEQ multiplex PCR. The sample holds roughly 26,000 clones, approximately 87% seen once. No cognate antigen is known for these TCRs. This sample comprised PBMCs, obtained from a glioma patient whose treatment included an IDH1 peptide vaccine. The receptors derive from a man aged 25-45 years with glioma. Each CDR3 is given with its conserved first and last residue. Each record gives: clone size, D gene, J gene, V gene, CDR3 DNA, CDR3 protein. The D gene is left open where the match is weak. Clone size is stated in some rows and not others, as once, few, many or a class when expanded.

few | NA | TRBJ1-5 | TRBV30 | TGTGCCTGGAAGGGGTCCATTAGCAATCAGCCCCAGCATTTT | CAWKGSISNQPQHF
NA | NA | TRBJ2-1 | TRBV25-1 | TGTGCCAGCCGTCGCGGGGACTCCTACAATGAGCAGTTCTTC | CASRRGDSYNEQFF
NA | NA | TRBJ2-7 | TRBV4-1 | TGCGCCAGCAGCGCACGGAAAGGTCAGGGAGCCTCCTACGAGCAGTACTTC | CASSARKGQGASYEQYF
NA | NA | TRBJ2-3 | TRBV5-1 | TGCGCCAGCAGCTTGGAAGGGGGGCTGGCAGATACGCAGTATTTT | CASSLEGGLADTQYF
NA | NA | TRBJ2-5 | TRBV19 | TGTGCCAGTAGTATAGCCGGAAGAGCGAGGGAGACCCAGTACTTC | CASSIAGRARETQYF
NA | NA | TRBJ2-2 | TRBV5-1 | TGCGCCAGCAGCTTATCAGGGAGCACCGGGGAGCTGTTTTTT | CASSLSGSTGELFF
NA | NA | TRBJ1-1 | TRBV28 | TGTGCCAGCAGAGTATTGGGGCGGAACACTGAAGCTTTCTTT | CASRVLGRNTEAFF
once | NA | TRBJ2-4 | TRBV6-6 | TGTGCCAGCAGCCCAGCAGGTTGGGGAGAGTACTTC | CASSPAGWGEYF
NA | NA | TRBJ1-6 | TRBV2 | TGTGCCAGCAGCGGACAGAGCTCCTATAATTCACCCCTCCACTTT | CASSGQSSYNSPLHF
NA | TRBD2 | TRBJ2-7 | TRBV28 | TGTGCCAGTCTAAGCGGGACCTACGAGCAGTACTTC | CASLSGTYEQYF
NA | NA | TRBJ2-1 | TRBV7-2 | TGTGCCAGCAGCTTAAACAGGGTTGGTGAGCAGTTCTTC | CASSLNRVGEQFF
NA | NA | TRBJ2-7 | TRBV13 | TGTGCCAGCAGCTCTCGACAGGTCTCCTACGAGCAGTACTTC | CASSSRQVSYEQYF
NA | NA | TRBJ2-1 | TRBV4-1 | TGCGCCAGCAGCCAAGGGGGGCTAGCAAATGAGCAGTTCTTC | CASSQGGLANEQFF
few | NA | TRBJ1-1 | TRBV30 | TGTGCCTGGAGGCCCTCCGCCAACACTGAAGCTTTCTTT | CAWRPSANTEAFF
NA | TRBD2 | TRBJ2-1 | TRBV6-6 | TGTGCCAGCAGTGTGGCTAGCGGGAGGTGGTACAATGAGCAGTTCTTC | CASSVASGRWYNEQFF
NA | TRBD1 | TRBJ2-7 | TRBV6-6 | TGTGCCAGCAGTTACGGACAGGGGAGGTCCTACGAGCAGTACTTC | CASSYGQGRSYEQYF
NA | NA | TRBJ2-5 | TRBV7-9 | TGTGCCAGCAGCTTATCAGCGGCGGGGAGTGAGACCCAGTACTTC | CASSLSAAGSETQYF
NA | NA | TRBJ1-2 | TRBV7-9 | TGTGCCAGCAGCCTGGGGGGCCCGCCAGAGAACTATGGCTACACCTTC | CASSLGGPPENYGYTF
NA | NA | TRBJ1-2 | TRBV29-1 | TGCAGCGGAAGGTTTAGCTATGGCTACACCTTC | CSGRFSYGYTF
NA | NA | TRBJ1-4 | TRBV5-1 | TGCGCCAGCAGCTTGGCCAGGGGAAGTAATGAAAAACTGTTTTTT | CASSLARGSNEKLFF
few | NA | TRBJ1-5 | TRBV6-5 | TGTGCCAGCAGTCAGTCATACAGGCACTTAGGGCCCCAGCATTTT | CASSQSYRHLGPQHF
NA | TRBD2 | TRBJ2-1 | TRBV30 | TGTGCCTGGAGTGTAACCCTCTTAGCGGGGGGGCACAATGAGCAGTTCTTC | CAWSVTLLAGGHNEQFF
NA | NA | TRBJ2-5 | TRBV2 | TGTGCCAGCAGTGAGGCTTCAGGGTCAAGCCTGTACCAAGAGACCCAGTACTTC | CASSEASGSSLYQETQYF
NA | TRBD1 | TRBJ2-1 | TRBV30 | TGTGCCTGGGGACAGGGCCTCTACAATGAGCAGTTCTTC | CAWGQGLYNEQFF
NA | NA | TRBJ1-2 | TRBV6-6 | TGTGCCAGCAGTCCCGGGACTAACTATGGCTACACCTTC | CASSPGTNYGYTF
medium-sized | TRBD2 | TRBJ2-3 | TRBV6-5 | TGTGCCAGCAGTTACTCTGGACTAGCGGGCACAGATACGCAGTATTTT | CASSYSGLAGTDTQYF
NA | TRBD2 | TRBJ2-5 | TRBV5-1 | TGCGCCAGCAGCCCACAGGGACTAGCGGGGGATACGGCTGGAGAGACCCAGTACTTC | CASSPQGLAGDTAGETQYF
NA | TRBD1 | TRBJ1-2 | TRBV5-1 | TGCGCCAGCAGCTTGGCAGGGGGCGGTAACTATGGCTACACCTTC | CASSLAGGGNYGYTF
few | NA | TRBJ1-1 | TRBV13 | TGTGCCAGCAGCTCACAGGGCACTGAAGCTTTCTTT | CASSSQGTEAFF
NA | NA | TRBJ2-7 | TRBV5-4 | TGTGCCAGCAGCAATGAGCCCTACGAGCAGTACTTC | CASSNEPYEQYF
NA | TRBD2 | TRBJ2-3 | TRBV6-5 | TGTGCCACCAGACGGGGGGAAGATACGCAGTATTTT | CATRRGEDTQYF
NA | NA | TRBJ1-1 | TRBV4-3 | TGCGCCAGCAGCCAAGTCGTCAGGGCAGACACTGAAGCTTTCTTT | CASSQVVRADTEAFF
NA | TRBD1 | TRBJ2-7 | TRBV9 | TGTGCCAGCAGCGTAAGACAGGGGGCCAACGAGCAGTACTTC | CASSVRQGANEQYF
few | NA | TRBJ1-4 | TRBV4-2 | TGTGCCAGCAGCCGCCGGTCAGGAACTAATGAAAAACTGTTTTTT | CASSRRSGTNEKLFF
NA | NA | TRBJ2-5 | TRBV10-3 | TGTGCCATCAGTGAGTCGCGAATTCAGACCCAGTACTTC | CAISESRIQTQYF